The T cell receptor (beta chain) described here comes from a study of cytomegalovirus exposure and HLA in healthy donors. As for this clone: The antigen is unknown.

The primer mix had 60 Vbeta and 13 Jbeta primers. This table comes from immunoSEQ multiplex PCR, and its TCRdb copy is limited to in-frame clones, with some not included. The sample lists over 130,000 clones, around 75% occurring once. General study results and limits: Near-uniform donor sequencing depth was presumed by presence/absence analyses.

CDR1 and CDR2 (germline): ENHRY, SYGVKD. J gave up 5 bases and V 6 bases, and 5 bases lay outside the gene matches. The CDR3 covers 15 residues. The TCR was taken from a human donor in good health. The V call is TRBV10-3, the J call TRBJ2-5; TRBD2 agrees at 14 bases. Sequencing was performed on PBMCs. CDR3 amino acids: CAIRGTSGSGETQYF. CDR3 DNA sequence: TGTGCCATCAGGGGGACTAGCGGGAGTGGCGAGACCCAGTACTTC.